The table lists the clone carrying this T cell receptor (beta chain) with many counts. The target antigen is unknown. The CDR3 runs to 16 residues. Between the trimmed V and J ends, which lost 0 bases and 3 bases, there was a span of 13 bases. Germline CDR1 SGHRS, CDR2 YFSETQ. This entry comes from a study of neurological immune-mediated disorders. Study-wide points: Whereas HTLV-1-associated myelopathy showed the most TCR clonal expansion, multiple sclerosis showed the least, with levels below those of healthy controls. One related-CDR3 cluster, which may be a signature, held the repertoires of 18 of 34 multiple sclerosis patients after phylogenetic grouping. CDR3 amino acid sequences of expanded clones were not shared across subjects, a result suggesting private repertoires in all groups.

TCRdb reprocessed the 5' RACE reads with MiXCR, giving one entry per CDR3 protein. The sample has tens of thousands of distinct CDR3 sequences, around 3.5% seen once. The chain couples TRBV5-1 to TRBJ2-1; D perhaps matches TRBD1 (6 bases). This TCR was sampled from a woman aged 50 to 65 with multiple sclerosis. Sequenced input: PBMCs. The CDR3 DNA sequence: TGCGCCAGCAGCTTGGACGGCCGAGGGGGCTACAATGAGCAGTTCTTC. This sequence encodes CASSLDGRGGYNEQFF.